This passage covers 29 T cell receptor beta chains from one sample sequenced in a study of blood T cells in healthy people across ages. PCR was performed a second time for 7 to 11 cycles using a sample-barcoded 5' primer and a J-beta primer mix. TCRdb analysed the 5' RACE reads with MiXCR anew, one entry per CDR3 protein. Of just under 550,000 distinct CDR3 sequences listed, about 25% are singletons. The sample was also reused in another study, on T cells of mothers and their children.

The sequenced sample consisted of blood. These receptors were taken from a boy aged 10-17 years in good health.

V is TRBV20-1 and J is TRBJ2-3; TRBD2 agrees at 10 bases. V gave up 6 bases and J gave up 7 bases; unmatched junction bases: 16. The CDR3 extends over 16 amino acids. Germline-derived CDR1 and CDR2 are DFQATT and SNEGSKA (reference sequence). The CDR3 DNA follows: TGCAGTGCCCAAGGCCCCCAGCGGGGGGGCTTGAATACGCAGTATTTT. Encoded protein: CSAQGPQRGGLNTQYF.

This sequence joins TRBV5-4 and TRBJ2-6, with D possibly being TRBD1 (6 bases). Per the germline V gene, CDR1 is SGHNT and CDR2 is YYREEE (reference sequence). The CDR3 has 14 residues. The V end was cut by 7 bases, the J end by 3 bases, with 11 bases between. The CDR3 DNA sequence: TGTGCCAGCGAGGGGGTGAATGGGGCCAACGTCCTGACTTTC. It codes for CASEGVNGANVLTF.

The chain carries TRBV9 and TRBJ1-2, with D possibly matching TRBD1 (6 bases). From germline, CDR1 is SGDLS and CDR2 YYNGEE. CDR3 length: 13 amino acids. The V gene lost 6 bases and the J gene lost 8 bases, with 17 bases spanning the gap. CDR3 protein: CASNKGGQGGYTF. The DNA for the CDR3 is TGTGCCAGCAACAAAGGGGGGCAGGGCGGCTACACCTTC.

The DNA for the CDR3 is TGCGCCAGACCCGGGCCACCAGAACCCGAGCAGTACTTC. The encoded protein is CARPGPPEPEQYF. This chain connects TRBV4-3 to TRBJ2-7, with D unresolved. The CDR3 covers 13 residues. The V and J ends lost 9 bases and 6 bases respectively, with 18 bases between them. The germline CDR1 and CDR2 sequences are LGHNA and YSLEER.

This clonotype was observed at least ten times. The chain combines TRBV7-2 with TRBJ1-4; weak D call: TRBD1 (5 bases). The CDR3 length is 15 residues. The germline V and J ends were trimmed by 5 bases and 8 bases, with 18 bases remaining between them. CDR1 is SGHTA, CDR2 FQGNSA, per germline. CDR3 sequence reads: CASSHQGGAREKLFF. Here the CDR3 DNA reads TGTGCCAGCAGCCATCAAGGAGGGGCGCGGGAAAAACTGTTTTTT.

This clonotype was observed a handful of times. The genes are TRBV6-5 and TRBJ2-5, with a possible D match to TRBD2 (6 bases). V was shortened by 2 bases and J by 1 base, with 8 bases between the two germline ends. This CDR3 contains 14 residues. CDR1 and CDR2 (germline): MNHEY, SVGAGI. As DNA, the CDR3 is TGTGCCAGCAGTTACACGACTAGCCAAGAGACCCAGTACTTC. This encodes CASSYTTSQETQYF.

V usage is TRBV4-2 and J usage is TRBJ2-1; D perhaps matches TRBD1 (6 bases). The CDR3 is 16 residues long. The V and J ends lost 2 bases and 6 bases respectively, with 17 bases between them. CDR1 is LGHNA and CDR2 is YNFKEQ in the germline V gene. This CDR3 reads CASSQPRARGGNEQFF. The CDR3 coding sequence is TGTGCCAGCAGCCAACCTAGGGCCAGGGGTGGCAATGAGCAGTTCTTC.

The V gene is TRBV27, the J gene TRBJ2-1, with D hard to call. Judging by the DNA end, TRBJ2-7 fits better; the J call may be wrong. CDR1 MNHEY and CDR2 SMNVEV come from the germline V gene (reference sequence). The CDR3 loop spans 14 amino acids. The CDR3 coding sequence is TGTGCCAGCAGTGACGGACGTGCCTTATACGAGCAGTACTTC. Translating it yields CASSDGRALYEQYF.

This rearrangement joins TRBV5-1 to TRBJ2-4; D not resolved. Germline V gene sequence: CDR1 SGHRS, CDR2 YFSETQ. V lost 0 bases and J lost 4, with 11 bases in between. The CDR3 totals 15 residues. The CDR3 sequence: CASSLARMGKNIQYF. DNA for the CDR3: TGCGCCAGCAGCTTGGCGCGAATGGGGAAAAACATTCAGTACTTC.

The V call is TRBV29-1, the J call TRBJ1-1, with a possible D match to TRBD1 (5 bases). The CDR3 contains 13 residues. Trimming took off 7 bases at V and 2 bases at J, with 14 bases between the two ends. The germline V gene encodes CDR1 SQVTM and CDR2 ANQGSEA. The CDR3 nucleotides read TGCAGCGCACAACAGGTAACCAACACTGAAGCTTTCTTT. Residues: CSAQQVTNTEAFF. Drawing the rest from reference TRBV29-1 and TRBJ1-1, the complete variable domain is SAVISQKPSRDICQRGTSLTIQCQVDSQVTMMFWYRQQPGQSLTLIATANQGSEATYESGFVIDKFPISRPNLTFSTLTVSNMSPEDSSIYLCSAQQVTNTEAFFGQGTRLTVV.

This chain joins TRBV20-1 and TRBJ2-5, with 7 bases identical to TRBD2. Per germline, CDR1 DFQATT and CDR2 SNEGSKA (reference sequence). J lost 7 bases, V lost 4 bases, and 18 bases had no gene match. The CDR3 has 16 residues. The CDR3 loop is CSAKRYRGEPWGTQYF. In DNA form, the CDR3 reads TGCAGTGCTAAGAGATACCGGGGGGAACCGTGGGGGACCCAGTACTTC.

This chain joins TRBV4-2 and TRBJ2-1; D is undetermined. Germline assignment: CDR1 LGHNA and CDR2 YNFKEQ. Between the trimmed V and J ends, which lost 0 bases and 7 bases, there was a span of 7 bases. The CDR3 has 13 amino acids. The CDR3 spells CASSQDQQNEQFF. In DNA, the CDR3 is TGTGCCAGCAGCCAAGACCAGCAAAATGAGCAGTTCTTC.

The table lists this clonotype with many counts. This sequence joins TRBV6-2 or TRBV6-3 and TRBJ2-1; 9 bases are shared with TRBD1. The trim removed 6 bases at V and 9 bases at J, leaving 9 bases unmatched. Looked up from germline, CDR1 is MNHEY and CDR2 is SVGEGT. This CDR3 spans 14 amino acids. As DNA, the CDR3 is TGTGCCAGCAGGCCAAACAGGGGGCGCGGTGAGCAGTTCTTC. Translating gives CASRPNRGRGEQFF.

This chain joins TRBV29-1 and TRBJ2-4; no reliable D call. The V end lost 7 bases, the J end lost 8 bases, and 12 bases lay between the germline ends. The CDR3 has 11 amino acids. Germline V gene data show CDR1 as SQVTM and CDR2 as ANQGSEA. This CDR3 is CSGLQVDIQYF. Here the CDR3 DNA reads TGCAGCGGTCTTCAGGTGGACATTCAGTACTTC. Variable domain in full (rest from reference TRBV29-1 and TRBJ2-4): SAVISQKPSRDICQRGTSLTIQCQVDSQVTMMFWYRQQPGQSLTLIATANQGSEATYESGFVIDKFPISRPNLTFSTLTVSNMSPEDSSIYLCSGLQVDIQYFGAGTRLSVL.

This clonotype has at least ten counts. CDR3 nucleotides: TGCAGCGTTGAAAGTACGGAGGGGCCTATCCATGAGGAAAAACTGTTTTTT. This encodes CSVESTEGPIHEEKLFF. V and J are TRBV29-1 and TRBJ1-4; D possibly corresponds to TRBD1 (5 bases). Germline CDR1 is SQVTM and CDR2 is ANQGSEA. Trimming removed 2 bases at V and 8 bases at J, with 24 bases between. The CDR3 consists of 17 residues.

The V and J genes are TRBV29-1 and TRBJ1-1; D gene uncertain. V lost 7 bases and J lost 0, with 12 bases in between. CDR1 is SQVTM and CDR2 is ANQGSEA in the germline V gene. This CDR3 is 13 amino acids long. CDR3 coding DNA: TGCAGCGGAAGGTGGAAAATGAACACTGAAGCTTTCTTT. Its protein is CSGRWKMNTEAFF. Looking up the rest from reference TRBV29-1 and TRBJ1-1 gives the full variable domain: SAVISQKPSRDICQRGTSLTIQCQVDSQVTMMFWYRQQPGQSLTLIATANQGSEATYESGFVIDKFPISRPNLTFSTLTVSNMSPEDSSIYLCSGRWKMNTEAFFGQGTRLTVV.

This rearrangement joins TRBV6-2 or TRBV6-3 to TRBJ2-7, with 9 nucleotides matching TRBD2. The V segment lost 2 bases and the J segment 0 bases; nucleotides outside the gene matches: 5. This CDR3 has 16 residues. Germline V gene lookup returns CDR1 MNHEY and CDR2 SVGEGT. DNA of the CDR3: TGTGCCAGCAGTTACACTAGCGGGTCTTTCTCCTACGAGCAGTACTTC. It yields the protein CASSYTSGSFSYEQYF.

This clonotype was detected ten times or more. This chain uses TRBV28 with TRBJ1-4; D is uncertain. CDR1 is MDHEN, CDR2 SYDVKM, per germline. V was cut by 5 bases and J by 8 bases, with 9 bases left in between. The CDR3 length is 12 residues. The CDR3 region has the DNA TGTGCCAGCAGTCCCCTTGCGGAAAAACTGTTTTTT. It encodes CASSPLAEKLFF.

The rearrangement uses TRBV7-9 and TRBJ2-5; weak D call: TRBD1 (6 bases). V dropped 4 bases and J dropped 2 bases, with 17 bases sitting between them. The CDR3 runs to 16 residues. CDR1 SEHNR and CDR2 FQNEAQ come from the germline V gene (reference sequence). This chain's CDR3 is CASSSGFRDKQETQYF. In nucleotides, the CDR3 is TGTGCCAGCAGCTCGGGCTTCAGGGACAAACAAGAGACCCAGTACTTC.

This clonotype has only a few counts. Mismatch with germline at one junction end may stem from a read error. The chain joins TRBV4-2 to TRBJ2-2; D may match TRBD1 or TRBD2 (5 bases each). Germline V gene sequence: CDR1 LGHNA, CDR2 YNFKEQ. The CDR3 consists of 16 residues. This CDR3 is CAGSLVTSPGLGELFF. For the CDR3, the DNA is TGTGCCGGCAGCTTGGTGACATCCCCGGGGCTCGGGGAGCTGTTTTTT.

This clonotype was found once. This chain uses TRBV7-2 with TRBJ1-4; D not resolved. This CDR3 region has 15 residues. Germline CDR1 reads SGHTA; CDR2 reads FQGNSA. Trimming took off 4 bases at V and 0 bases at J, with 9 bases between the two ends. The CDR3 region is CASSSRAATNEKLFF. CDR3 DNA: TGTGCCAGCAGCTCCCGGGCTGCAACTAATGAAAAACTGTTTTTT.

This clonotype was seen a few times. The chain employs TRBV7-2 and TRBJ1-1, with D possibly TRBD1 on 5 matching bases. Germline V gives CDR1 SGHTA, CDR2 FQGNSA. The CDR3 totals 13 residues. The V end was cut by 8 bases, the J end by 3 bases, with 13 bases between. CDR3 sequence reads: CASRLGVDTEAFF. The CDR3 DNA reads TGTGCCAGCCGGTTAGGGGTGGACACTGAAGCTTTCTTT.

A few counts support this clonotype. This sequence joins TRBV6-1 and TRBJ1-2, with 10 bases lining up with TRBD1. The CDR3 is 13 residues long. CDR1 and CDR2 from the germline V gene are MNHNS and SASEGT. Trimming cost V 7 bases and J 5 bases; bases outside gene matches: 4. The CDR3 reads CASTGQGVYGYTF. CDR3 bases: TGTGCCAGCACCGGACAGGGGGTATATGGCTACACCTTC.

This clonotype was detected only a few times. CDR3 region: CASSQPKTGVNYGYTF. In nucleotides, the CDR3 is TGCGCCAGCAGCCAGCCGAAGACAGGGGTTAACTATGGCTACACCTTC. V is TRBV4-1 and J is TRBJ1-2, with 8 bases fitting TRBD1. Germline values: CDR1 MGHRA, CDR2 YSYEKL. This CDR3 is built from 16 residues. V was clipped by 3 bases and J by 1 base; unmatched bases: 7.

The chain recombines TRBV6-5 with TRBJ1-1; 8 nucleotides match TRBD1. This CDR3 region has 15 residues. Germline trimming cut 1 base from V and 4 bases from J; bases unmatched to any gene: 5. Germline V gives CDR1 MNHEY, CDR2 SVGAGI. CDR3 in DNA: TGTGCCAGCAGTTACTGGACAGGGCGAGGCACTGAAGCTTTCTTT. This translates into CASSYWTGRGTEAFF.

The chain uses TRBV20-1 and TRBJ2-3; 8 positions agree with TRBD2. With V trimmed by 3 bases and J by 3 bases, 8 bases remained unmatched. CDR1 is DFQATT, CDR2 SNEGSKA, per germline (reference sequence). This CDR3 is built from 15 residues. The CDR3 reads CSASRLATGTDTQYF. The CDR3 DNA follows: TGCAGTGCTAGTAGACTAGCGACTGGTACAGATACGCAGTATTTT.

The V and J genes are TRBV3-1 and TRBJ2-1; D remains ambiguous. Germline CDR1 is LGHDT and CDR2 is YNNKEL (reference sequence). V was shortened by 0 bases and J by 9 bases, with 9 bases between the two germline ends. The CDR3 is made up of 13 amino acids. CDR3 loop: CASSQEMWGEQFF. CDR3 coding DNA: TGTGCCAGCAGCCAAGAGATGTGGGGTGAGCAGTTCTTC.

This clonotype was counted between two and nine times. The chain employs TRBV5-6 and TRBJ2-1; possible D gene TRBD1, 7 bases. V lost 1 base, J lost 7 bases, and 15 bases lay in between. CDR3 length: 15 residues. Germline CDR1 and CDR2: SGHDT and YYEEEE. The CDR3 DNA follows: TGTGCCAGCAGCTTGTTCGACAGGGAGGCGAATGAGCAGTTCTTC. The encoded protein is CASSLFDREANEQFF.

This chain uses TRBV7-9 with TRBJ2-7; D call uncertain. Germline assignment: CDR1 SEHNR and CDR2 FQNEAQ (reference sequence). The V gene lost 5 bases and the J gene lost 3 bases, with 11 bases spanning the gap. The CDR3 runs to 13 residues. In DNA, the CDR3 is TGTGCCAGCAGCCTTAGCAAGGTCTACGAGCAGTACTTC. Protein: CASSLSKVYEQYF.